The entry below gives a single TCR beta chain sequence along with its context. Its antigen is unknown. This sample is part of a study of cytomegalovirus exposure and HLA in healthy donors. Germline assignment: CDR1 MNHEY and CDR2 SVGAGI. CDR3 length equals 15 residues. V dropped 7 bases and J dropped 5; count of bases not matched to a gene: 8. Study-wide results and caveats: For TCR beta chains, V- and J-gene trimming was later linked to a missense DCLRE1C variant. Using a false discovery rate of 0.05, a later analysis showed that 16,951 TCR beta sequences were associated with HLA alleles.

Researchers ran the PCR with 60 Vbeta and 13 Jbeta primers. TCRdb keeps only in-frame clones here, not all; method: immunoSEQ multiplex PCR. Of approximately 78,000 clones in the sample, 60% to 75% are singletons; the top ten hold approximately 21%. Sequenced input: PBMCs. The receptor was isolated from a man aged 40-50 years in good health and CMV-seropositive. The V gene is TRBV6-5, the J gene TRBJ1-6; 7 bases are shared with TRBD1. The CDR3 nucleotides are TGTGCCAGCACCGGGGCGACAGGGAATAATTCACCCCTCCACTTT. Protein: CASTGATGNNSPLHF.